This TCR beta chain was captured by sequencing in a study of blood T cell repertoires in COVID-19 (dated by TCRdb to 2018 to 2021). In terms of the full investigation: Samples from collaborators originated in the United States, Italy and Spain and spanned both the acute and convalescent phases of COVID-19. Subjects who had been exposed to COVID-19, were actively infected with it, or had recovered from it provided the deeply sampled blood TCRbeta repertoires that made up the dataset. The samples were drawn from the first 160 participants of the ongoing ImmuneRACE study and from some 1,300 subjects provided by 6 global collaborators. Nearly every sample came with metadata listing a de-identified subject ID, COVID-19 status, age in years and sex. The repertoires were released in a freely available public database meant as a resource for research on the immune response to SARS-CoV-2. The material from the prospective study consisted of cDNA or gDNA derived from T cells, B-cell-depleted T cells, or PBMCs. Where available, HLA class I and class II types were taken from metadata supplied by the sample provider and were not determined by assay-based typing.

General study outcomes and caveats: The quantity of clinical and demographic metadata differed by source and by participant and was supplied without curation.

TCRbeta CDR3 regions were amplified from genomic DNA using the immunoSEQ Assay, a bias-controlled multiplex PCR. As for the original processing: Nucleated cell counts per sample were estimated from amplification of reference gene primers within the assay. To quantify the absolute abundance of each unique TCRbeta CDR3 rearrangement, sequence reads were collapsed and filtered. For each sample, productive Simpson clonality was calculated by taking the square root of Simpson's diversity index across productive rearrangements. In its TCRdb copy, this immuneACCESS table keeps in-frame sequences only and misses some clones. Where compared with another copy, unresolved V genes explain less than half of these, and the others have no known cause. From that table come the V and J calls and clone size; the DNA was used to work out D and trimming. The table for this sample lists roughly 100,000 clones; 75% to 90% of them were counted only once. The ten largest clones represent 19% of the sample.

The collaborating institutions used their own protocols to collect whole blood in K2EDTA tubes. For TCRbeta analysis, collaborators shipped samples in one of three forms: frozen whole blood, isolated PBMCs, or DNA extracted from either of those sample types. A word on this clone: This receptor's antigen is unknown. One base away there is no much larger clone; base qualities are not given.

CDR1 and CDR2, per the germline V gene, are ENHRY and SYGVKD. V is trimmed back by 0 bases and J by 3 bases, and the junction contains 7 bases that no gene match accounts for. The CDR3 runs 17 amino acids, cysteine and phenylalanine included. Only the CDR3 part of the read is kept: 51 bases, read in frame from the first base. The sequence joins TRBV10-3 to TRBJ1-4, and 7 junction bases match TRBD1. This receptor was taken from a human donor in a cohort sampled during active COVID-19. The sequenced sample consisted of peripheral blood. The CDR3 in this case is CAISESKGGAANEKLFF. The DNA sequence follows: TGTGCCATCAGTGAGTCAAAAGGGGGCGCCGCTAATGAAAAACTGTTTTTT.